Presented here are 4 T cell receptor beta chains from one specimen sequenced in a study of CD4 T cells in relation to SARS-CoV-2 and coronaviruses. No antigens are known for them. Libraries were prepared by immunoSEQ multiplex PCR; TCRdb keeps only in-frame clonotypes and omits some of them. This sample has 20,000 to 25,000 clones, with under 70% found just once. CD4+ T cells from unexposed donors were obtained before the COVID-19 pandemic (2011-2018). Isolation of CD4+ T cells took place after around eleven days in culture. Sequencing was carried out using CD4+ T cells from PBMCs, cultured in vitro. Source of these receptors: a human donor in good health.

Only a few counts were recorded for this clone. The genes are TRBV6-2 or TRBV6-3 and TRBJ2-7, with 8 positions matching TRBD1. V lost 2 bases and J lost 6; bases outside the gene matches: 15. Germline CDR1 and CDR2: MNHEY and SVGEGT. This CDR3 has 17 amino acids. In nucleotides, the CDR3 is TGTGCCAGCAGTTACGATGCATCCGGGACAGGAGTAGGCGAGCAGTACTTC. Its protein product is CASSYDASGTGVGEQYF.

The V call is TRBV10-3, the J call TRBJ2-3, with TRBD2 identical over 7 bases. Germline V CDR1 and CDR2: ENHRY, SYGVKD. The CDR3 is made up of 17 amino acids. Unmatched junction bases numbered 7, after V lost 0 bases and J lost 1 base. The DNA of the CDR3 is TGTGCCATCAGTGAGTCGAGGGAGGGTGGGGGCACAGATACGCAGTATTTT. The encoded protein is CAISESREGGGTDTQYF.

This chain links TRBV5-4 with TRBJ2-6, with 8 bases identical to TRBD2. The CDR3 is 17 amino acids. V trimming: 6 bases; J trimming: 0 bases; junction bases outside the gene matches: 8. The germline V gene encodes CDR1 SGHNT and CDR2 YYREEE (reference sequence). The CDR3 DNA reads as TGTGCCAGCACTATCCCAGCGGGGGCCTCTGGGGCCAACGTCCTGACTTTC. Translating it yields CASTIPAGASGANVLTF.

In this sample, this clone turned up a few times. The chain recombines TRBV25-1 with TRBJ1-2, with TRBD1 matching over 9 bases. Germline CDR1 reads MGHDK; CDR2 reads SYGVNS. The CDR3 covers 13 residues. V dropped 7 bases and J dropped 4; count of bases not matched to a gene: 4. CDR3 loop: CASTRQGGYGYTF. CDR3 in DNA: TGTGCCAGCACCCGACAGGGGGGCTATGGCTACACCTTC.